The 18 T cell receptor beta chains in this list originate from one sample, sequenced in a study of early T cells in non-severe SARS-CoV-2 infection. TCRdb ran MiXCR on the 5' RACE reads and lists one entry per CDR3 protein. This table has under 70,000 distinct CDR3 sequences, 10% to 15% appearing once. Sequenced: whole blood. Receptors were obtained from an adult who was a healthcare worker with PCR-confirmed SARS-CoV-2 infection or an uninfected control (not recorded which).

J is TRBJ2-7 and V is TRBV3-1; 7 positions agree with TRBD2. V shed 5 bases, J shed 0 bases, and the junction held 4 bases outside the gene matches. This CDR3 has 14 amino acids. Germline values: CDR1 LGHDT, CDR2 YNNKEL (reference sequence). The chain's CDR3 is CASSSLADSYEQYF. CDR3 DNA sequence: TGTGCCAGCAGCTCGCTAGCGGACTCCTACGAGCAGTACTTC.

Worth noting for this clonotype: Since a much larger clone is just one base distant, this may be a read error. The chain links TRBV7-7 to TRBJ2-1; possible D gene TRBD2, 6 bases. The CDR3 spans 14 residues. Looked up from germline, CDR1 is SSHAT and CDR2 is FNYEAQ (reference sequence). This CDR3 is CASSLDPASEEQFF. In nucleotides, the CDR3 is TGTGCTAGCAGCTTAGATCCGGCTAGCGAGGAGCAGTTCTTC. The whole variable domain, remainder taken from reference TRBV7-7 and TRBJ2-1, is GAGVSQSPRYKVTKRGQDVTLRCDPISSHATLYWYQQALGQGPEFLTYFNYEAQPDKSGLPSDRFSAERPEGSISTLTIQRTEQRDSAMYRCASSLDPASEEQFFGPGTRLTVL.

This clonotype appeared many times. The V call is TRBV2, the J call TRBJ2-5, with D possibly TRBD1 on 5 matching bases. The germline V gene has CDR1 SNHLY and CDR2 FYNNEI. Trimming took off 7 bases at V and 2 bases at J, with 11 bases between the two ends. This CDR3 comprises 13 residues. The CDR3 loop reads CASTQGIQETQYF. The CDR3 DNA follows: TGTGCCAGCACTCAGGGTATACAAGAGACCCAGTACTTC.

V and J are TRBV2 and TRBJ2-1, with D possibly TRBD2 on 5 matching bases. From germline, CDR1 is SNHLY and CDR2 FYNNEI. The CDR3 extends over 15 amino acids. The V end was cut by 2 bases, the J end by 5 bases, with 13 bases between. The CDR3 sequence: CASSESSLGNNEQFF. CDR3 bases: TGTGCCAGCAGTGAATCTAGCTTGGGAAACAATGAGCAGTTCTTC.

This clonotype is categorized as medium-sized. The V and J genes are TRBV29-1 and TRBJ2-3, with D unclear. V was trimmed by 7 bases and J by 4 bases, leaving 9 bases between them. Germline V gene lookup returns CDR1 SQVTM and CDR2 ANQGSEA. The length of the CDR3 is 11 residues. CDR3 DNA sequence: TGCAGCGCTCAGAAATCAGATACGCAGTATTTT. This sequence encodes CSAQKSDTQYF.

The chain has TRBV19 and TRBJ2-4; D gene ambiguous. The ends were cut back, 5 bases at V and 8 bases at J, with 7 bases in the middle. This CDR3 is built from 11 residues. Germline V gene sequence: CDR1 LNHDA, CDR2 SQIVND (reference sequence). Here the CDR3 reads CASSLSDIQYF. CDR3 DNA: TGTGCCAGTAGTCTCTCAGACATTCAGTACTTC.

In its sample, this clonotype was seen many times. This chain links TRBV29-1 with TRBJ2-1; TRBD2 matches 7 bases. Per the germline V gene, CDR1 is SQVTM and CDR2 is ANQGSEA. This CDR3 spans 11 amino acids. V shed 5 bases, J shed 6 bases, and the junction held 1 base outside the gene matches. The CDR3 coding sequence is TGCAGCGTTCGCGGGGGCAATGAGCAGTTCTTC. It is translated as CSVRGGNEQFF.

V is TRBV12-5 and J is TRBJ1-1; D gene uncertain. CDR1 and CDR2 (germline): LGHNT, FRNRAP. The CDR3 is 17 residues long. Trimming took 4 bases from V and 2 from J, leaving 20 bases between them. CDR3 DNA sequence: TGTGCTAGTGGTTATTGGGTGCAGCCCACCCTTAACACTGAAGCTTTCTTT. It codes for CASGYWVQPTLNTEAFF. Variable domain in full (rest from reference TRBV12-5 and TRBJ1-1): DARVTQTPRHKVTEMGQEVTMRCQPILGHNTVFWYRQTMMQGLELLAYFRNRAPLDDSGMPKDRFSAEMPDATLATLKIQPSEPRDSAVYFCASGYWVQPTLNTEAFFGQGTRLTVV.

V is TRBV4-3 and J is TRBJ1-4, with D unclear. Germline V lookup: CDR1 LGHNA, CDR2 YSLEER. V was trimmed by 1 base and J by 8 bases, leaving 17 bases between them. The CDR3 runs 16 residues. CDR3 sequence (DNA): TGCGCCAGCAGCCAAGTAATGAGGCAGGCCGAGGAAAAACTGTTTTTT. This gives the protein CASSQVMRQAEEKLFF.

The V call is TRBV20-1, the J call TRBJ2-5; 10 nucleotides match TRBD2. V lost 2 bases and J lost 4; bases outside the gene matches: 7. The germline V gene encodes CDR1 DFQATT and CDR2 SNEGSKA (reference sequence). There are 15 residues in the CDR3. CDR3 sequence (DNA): TGCAGTGCTAGATCCCCGGGACTAGCGAGAGAGACCCAGTACTTC. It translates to CSARSPGLARETQYF.

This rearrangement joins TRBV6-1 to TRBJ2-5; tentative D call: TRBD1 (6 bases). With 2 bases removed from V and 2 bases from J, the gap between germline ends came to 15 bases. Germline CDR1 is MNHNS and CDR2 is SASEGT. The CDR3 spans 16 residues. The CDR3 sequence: CASSEYFLTGQETQYF. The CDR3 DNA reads TGTGCCAGCAGTGAATACTTTTTGACAGGTCAAGAGACCCAGTACTTC.

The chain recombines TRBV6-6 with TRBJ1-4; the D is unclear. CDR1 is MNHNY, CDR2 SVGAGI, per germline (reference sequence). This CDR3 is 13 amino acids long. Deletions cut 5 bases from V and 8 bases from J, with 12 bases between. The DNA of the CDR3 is TGTGCCAGCAGTGTTCCGAATTCGGAAAAACTGTTTTTT. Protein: CASSVPNSEKLFF.

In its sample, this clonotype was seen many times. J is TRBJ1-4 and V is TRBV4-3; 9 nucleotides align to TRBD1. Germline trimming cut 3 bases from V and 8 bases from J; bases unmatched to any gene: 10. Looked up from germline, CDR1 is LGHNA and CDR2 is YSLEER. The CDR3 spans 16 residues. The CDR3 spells CASSHGTGGWVEKLFF. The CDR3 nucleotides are TGCGCCAGCAGCCATGGCACAGGGGGCTGGGTGGAAAAACTGTTTTTT.

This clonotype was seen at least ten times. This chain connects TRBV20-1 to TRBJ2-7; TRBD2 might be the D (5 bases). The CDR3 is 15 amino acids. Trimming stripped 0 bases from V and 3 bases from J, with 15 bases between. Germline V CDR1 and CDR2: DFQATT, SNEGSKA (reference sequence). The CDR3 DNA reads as TGCAGTGCTAGAGATACGAGGGAAGGGCTCTACGAGCAGTACTTC. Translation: CSARDTREGLYEQYF.

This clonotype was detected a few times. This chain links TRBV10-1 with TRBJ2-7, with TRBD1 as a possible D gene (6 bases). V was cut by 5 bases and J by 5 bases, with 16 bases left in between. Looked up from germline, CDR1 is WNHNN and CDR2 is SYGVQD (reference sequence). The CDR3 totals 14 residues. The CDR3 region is CASSRTQGRNEQYF. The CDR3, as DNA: TGCGCCAGCAGTCGGACACAGGGTAGGAACGAGCAGTACTTC.

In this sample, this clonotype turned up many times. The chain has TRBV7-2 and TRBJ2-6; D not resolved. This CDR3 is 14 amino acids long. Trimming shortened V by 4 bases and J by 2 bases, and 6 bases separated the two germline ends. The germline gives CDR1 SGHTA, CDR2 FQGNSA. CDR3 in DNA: TGTGCCAGCAGCTGGACCCCTGGGGCCAACGTCCTGACTTTC. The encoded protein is CASSWTPGANVLTF.

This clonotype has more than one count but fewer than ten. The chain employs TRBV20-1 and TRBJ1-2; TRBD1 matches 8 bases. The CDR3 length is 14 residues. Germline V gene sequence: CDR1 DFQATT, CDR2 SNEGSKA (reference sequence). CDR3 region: CRPNADRGSYGYTF. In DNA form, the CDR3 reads TGCAGGCCTAACGCCGACAGGGGCTCATATGGCTACACCTTC.

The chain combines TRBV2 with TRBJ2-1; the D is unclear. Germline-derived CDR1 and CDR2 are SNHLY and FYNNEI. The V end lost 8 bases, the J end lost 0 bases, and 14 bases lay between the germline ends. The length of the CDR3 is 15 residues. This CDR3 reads CASLWMRSSYNEQFF. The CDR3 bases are TGTGCCAGCCTTTGGATGAGGAGCTCCTACAATGAGCAGTTCTTC.